This T cell receptor (beta chain) was found in a study of T cell responses to AZD1222 COVID-19 vaccine. Findings of the study overall: Compared with day 0, the breadth and depth of the Spike-specific TCR repertoire rose significantly after two doses of AZD1222.

Data came from immunoSEQ multiplex PCR; TCRdb stores just in-frame clones and leaves some out. The sample includes 130,000 to 150,000 clones, roughly 88% seen only once; the top ten take around 2.3%. The CDR3 covers 12 residues. Germline V gives CDR1 LNHDA, CDR2 SQIVND (reference sequence). Trimming took off 11 bases at V and 5 bases at J, with 14 bases between the two ends. This clone was found a few times. Its antigen is undetermined. V and J are TRBV19 and TRBJ2-3; D is ambiguous. The receptor comes from an adult in good health. The sample was peripheral blood, taken on day 0 of AZD1222 vaccination. The CDR3 coding sequence is TGTGCCTCTTCCTCTACGGGAGATACGCAGTATTTT. Translated, it gives CASSSTGDTQYF.